The clone carrying this T cell receptor (beta chain) appeared a few times. Germline values: CDR1 SGHDT, CDR2 YYEEEE. V lost 1 base and J lost 5; bases outside the gene matches: 21. CDR3 length equals 20 residues. This specimen comes from a study of blood T cells in healthy people across ages. Then a second PCR, running about 6 to 12 cycles, was carried out with a sample-barcoded 5' primer and a J-beta primer mix. TCRdb passed the 5' RACE reads through MiXCR, listing each CDR3 protein once. The sample lists about 1,400,000 distinct CDR3 sequences, around 59% seen once, with about 6.7% in the top ten. The sample comprised blood. This TCR derives from a man between 18 and 29 years old in good health. This chain joins TRBV5-6 and TRBJ2-1; TRBD2 aligns across 7 bases. CDR3 nucleotide sequence: TGTGCCAGCAGCTTGTTAGTGAGACTAGCCGACAGCCTATCTGACAATGAGCAGTTCTTC. It is translated as CASSLLVRLADSLSDNEQFF. Full variable domain (remainder filled in from reference TRBV5-6 and TRBJ2-1): DAGVTQSPTHLIKTRGQQVTLRCSPKSGHDTVSWYQQALGQGPQFIFQYYEEEERQRGNFPDRFSGHQFPNYSSELNVNALLLGDSALYLCASSLLVRLADSLSDNEQFFGPGTRLTVL.